This TCR beta chain derives from a study of T cells in Graves' hyperthyroidism and ophthalmopathy. The CDR3 spans 14 residues. V dropped 1 base and J dropped 1 base, with 8 bases sitting between them. Germline V gene lookup returns CDR1 SGDLS and CDR2 YYNGEE. Amplification targeted TCR beta CDR3 regions from RNA transcripts. A first-round RT-PCR of the TCR CDR3 used the HTBI primer set. MiXCR, applied by TCRdb to the multiplex PCR reads, yields one record per CDR3 protein. The sample shows roughly 520,000 distinct CDR3 sequences, approximately 25% of them seen only once. Sequenced: blood. The chain combines TRBV9 with TRBJ1-1; a weak D match, TRBD1 (5 bases). The sequence was obtained from a woman in her 30s with Graves' ophthalmopathy. CDR3 protein: CASSVMQGNTEAFF. Written as DNA, the CDR3 is TGTGCCAGCAGCGTAATGCAGGGGAACACTGAAGCTTTCTTT.